The next 22 T cell receptor beta chains were all read from a single sample in a study of shared clonotypes between healthy human individuals. This table comes from immunoSEQ multiplex PCR, and its TCRdb copy is limited to in-frame clones, with some not included. There are over a million clones in the sample; roughly 96% occur only once, and roughly 1.2% lies in the top ten. The sequencing sample was made of naive CD4+ T cells sorted from blood. The subset denotes: CD45RA+ positively selected. Receptors were obtained from a young man in good health.

This chain links TRBV7-3 with TRBJ2-5; 9 bases are shared with TRBD2. The CDR3 is 16 amino acids. The J segment lost 5 bases and the V segment lost 0 bases, leaving 7 bases of the junction unmatched. Germline V gene sequence: CDR1 SGHTA, CDR2 FQGTGA. CDR3 sequence reads: CASSLTAGGPLETQYF. The CDR3 nucleotides read TGTGCCAGCAGCTTAACTGCGGGAGGGCCGTTGGAGACCCAGTACTTC.

The genes are TRBV30 and TRBJ2-6; weak D call: TRBD1 (6 bases). Germline loops: CDR1 GTSNPN, CDR2 SVGIG (reference sequence). This CDR3 has 17 residues. V lost 1 base, J lost 2 bases, and 15 bases lay in between. As DNA, the CDR3 is TGTGCCTGGAGTGGCTATTCCACAGGGACTGGGGCCAACGTCCTGACTTTC. Translated, it gives CAWSGYSTGTGANVLTF.

The CDR3 region is CASRQGHDFRNQPQHF. In nucleotides, the CDR3 is TGTGCCAGCAGGCAGGGACACGACTTTCGCAATCAGCCCCAGCATTTT. The chain employs TRBV21-1 and TRBJ1-5; TRBD1 is taken as the D call from the table, unchecked against the DNA. TRBV21-1 is a recognized pseudogene. This CDR3 has 16 residues.

The DNA of the CDR3 is TGTGCCAGTACCCGCCGCGGGGTGAACACTGAAGCTTTCTTT. The encoded protein is CASTRRGVNTEAFF. The rearrangement links TRBV6-5 to TRBJ1-1, with D unclear. Trimming shortened V by 9 bases and J by 0 bases, and 14 bases separated the two germline ends. This CDR3 has 14 residues. Germline lookup yields CDR1 MNHEY and CDR2 SVGAGI.

The V call is TRBV6-5, the J call TRBJ2-7; the match to TRBD1 covers 8 bases. J gave up 2 bases and V 5 bases, and 5 bases lay outside the gene matches. The CDR3 runs to 14 residues. Looked up from germline, CDR1 is MNHEY and CDR2 is SVGAGI. The CDR3 sequence: CASSNYRGTYEQYF. The CDR3 DNA sequence: TGTGCCAGCAGTAACTACAGGGGGACCTACGAGCAGTACTTC.

This clone is a singleton in its sample. The rearrangement links TRBV18 to TRBJ2-3; 8 bases line up with TRBD1. Germline CDR1 is KGHSH and CDR2 is LQKENI. The CDR3 covers 14 residues. V was clipped by 3 bases and J by 9 bases; unmatched bases: 8. The CDR3 DNA is TGTGCCAGCTCACCGCTACCACAGGGGGAAACGCAGTATTTT. Residues: CASSPLPQGETQYF.

The sample holds one count of this clone. V and J are TRBV12-2 and TRBJ2-3; whether TRBD2, the table's D call, matches the DNA was not checked. TRBV12-2 is a pseudogene segment. There are 16 residues in the CDR3. The CDR3 region is CASRCRTSGSTDTQYF. The CDR3 coding sequence is TGTGCAAGTCGCTGCCGGACTAGCGGGAGTACAGATACGCAGTATTTT.

The chain recombines TRBV10-2 with TRBJ2-7, with TRBD2 identical over 13 bases. Germline-derived CDR1 and CDR2 are WSHSY and SAAADI. V was pared by 5 bases and J by 3 bases, with 28 bases of the junction left unmatched. CDR3 length: 23 amino acids. CDR3 nucleotide sequence: TGCGCCAGCAGTCCTCCGCAACTAGCGGGAGGGAGTCGAACCCTAACAGAGGACTACGAGCAGTACTTC. This codes for CASSPPQLAGGSRTLTEDYEQYF.

This chain links TRBV10-1 with TRBJ2-7; maybe TRBD1 (6 bases). Trimming removed 6 bases from V and 3 bases from J, with 24 bases in between. Germline V gene lookup returns CDR1 WNHNN and CDR2 SYGVQD (reference sequence). The CDR3 is made up of 17 amino acids. CDR3 nucleotides: TGCGCCAGCAGCGATGGGGGCCACAGCCACGCTAGCTACGAGCAGTACTTC. Translation gives CASSDGGHSHASYEQYF.

The chain is built from TRBV14 and TRBJ2-1, with TRBD2 identical over 14 bases. The CDR3 extends over 16 amino acids. Germline-derived CDR1 and CDR2 are SGHDN and FVKESK. J lost 6 bases, V lost 4 bases, and 5 bases had no gene match. CDR3 sequence reads: CASSLLGLAGANEQFF. The DNA for the CDR3 is TGTGCCAGCAGCCTTCTGGGACTAGCGGGAGCCAATGAGCAGTTCTTC.

The genes are TRBV7-2 and TRBJ2-7; D perhaps matches TRBD1 (5 bases). Germline V CDR1 and CDR2: SGHTA, FQGNSA. CDR3 size: 13 residues. Trimming pared 1 base from V and 6 bases from J, leaving 10 bases between. The CDR3 nucleotides read TGTGCCAGCAGCTTAGTTCAGGGCCGCGAGCAGTACTTC. Residues: CASSLVQGREQYF.

V gene TRBV30 combines with J gene TRBJ2-7; D is unresolved. Germline V gene sequence: CDR1 GTSNPN, CDR2 SVGIG (reference sequence). The CDR3 is 11 residues long. Trimming removed 4 bases at V and 5 bases at J, with 9 bases between. The CDR3 loop reads CAWTKRDEQYF. Here the CDR3 DNA reads TGTGCCTGGACCAAAAGGGACGAGCAGTACTTC.

The chain is built from TRBV19 and TRBJ2-7, with TRBD1 matching over 8 bases. Trimming at V came to 4 bases and at J to 4 bases, leaving 6 bases not matched to a gene. The CDR3 has 14 residues. The germline V gene encodes CDR1 LNHDA and CDR2 SQIVND (reference sequence). This CDR3 is CASSNRDRSYEQYF. In nucleotides, the CDR3 is TGTGCCAGTAGTAACCGGGACAGGTCGTACGAGCAGTACTTC.

The chain recombines TRBV25-1 with TRBJ2-1; 16 nucleotides agree with TRBD2. The J segment lost 9 bases and the V segment lost 6 bases, leaving 8 bases of the junction unmatched. The CDR3 extends over 16 amino acids. The germline V gene encodes CDR1 MGHDK and CDR2 SYGVNS. CDR3 in amino acids: CASSTGTSGRAREQFF. The DNA for the CDR3 is TGTGCCAGCAGCACCGGGACTAGCGGGAGGGCACGTGAGCAGTTCTTC.

This chain links TRBV7-6 with TRBJ2-1; D gene ambiguous. Trimming cost V 0 bases and J 3 bases, with 9 bases left between them. The length of the CDR3 is 15 residues. Germline assignment: CDR1 SGHVS and CDR2 FNYEAQ. The CDR3 bases are TGTGCCAGCAGCTTAGCGCGGAGATTCTACAATGAGCAGTTCTTC. This translates into CASSLARRFYNEQFF.

J is TRBJ2-1 and V is TRBV28, with a possible D match to TRBD2 (6 bases). V gave up 6 bases and J gave up 6 bases, with 18 bases separating them. Germline V lookup: CDR1 MDHEN, CDR2 SYDVKM. The length of the CDR3 is 15 residues. Here the CDR3 reads CASSPSGTRGNEQFF. As DNA, the CDR3 is TGTGCCAGCAGCCCTTCGGGCACGCGGGGCAATGAGCAGTTCTTC. Full variable domain (outside the CDR3, taken from reference TRBV28 and TRBJ2-1): DVKVTQSSRYLVKRTGEKVFLECVQDMDHENMFWYRQDPGLGLRLIYFSYDVKMKEKGDIPEGYSVSREKKERFSLILESASTNQTSMYLCASSPSGTRGNEQFFGPGTRLTVL.

On this clone itself: This specimen includes other DNA sequences encoding the same CDR3. CDR3 protein: CATSRDLADNEQFF. CDR3 nucleotides: TGTGCCACCAGCAGAGACCTAGCGGACAATGAGCAGTTCTTC. This chain uses TRBV15 with TRBJ2-1, with 7 bases aligning to TRBD2. The junction had 1 base not matched to a gene; V was cut back by 0 bases and J by 5 bases. Germline V gene lookup returns CDR1 LNHNV and CDR2 YYDKDF (reference sequence). This CDR3 spans 14 amino acids.

The chain combines TRBV18 with TRBJ2-5; D is unclear. This CDR3 is built from 18 residues. V lost 0 bases and J 7 bases, leaving 24 bases between the germline ends. Per germline, CDR1 KGHSH and CDR2 LQKENI. CDR3 bases: TGTGCCAGCTCACCACCGCGGTCAGTACCACCCCCCGAAGCGACCCAGTACTTC. It codes for CASSPPRSVPPPEATQYF.

The rearrangement joins TRBV10-3 to TRBJ2-5, with D tentatively TRBD2 (5 bases). Germline V CDR1 and CDR2: ENHRY, SYGVKD. Trimming shortened V by 4 bases and J by 2 bases, and 20 bases separated the two germline ends. This CDR3 has 17 residues. The CDR3 bases are TGTGCCATCAGTGCCTCCCCTGGTGGGAGTTCTCAAGAGACCCAGTACTTC. Protein: CAISASPGGSSQETQYF.

The rearrangement links TRBV6-1 to TRBJ2-1; 7 bases align to TRBD2. The V gene end was trimmed by 6 bases and the J gene end by 7 bases; junction bases not matched to a gene: 12. CDR3 length equals 15 residues. CDR1 is MNHNS, CDR2 SASEGT, per germline. The CDR3 spells CASSASGALLNEQFF. The CDR3 bases are TGTGCCAGCAGCGCTAGCGGAGCCCTCTTGAATGAGCAGTTCTTC.

The gene calls are TRBV2 and TRBJ2-3, with TRBD1 as a possible D gene (6 bases). Between the trimmed V and J ends, which lost 6 bases and 2 bases, there was a span of 18 bases. This CDR3 region has 16 residues. Germline V gives CDR1 SNHLY, CDR2 FYNNEI. The CDR3 is CASSKRQVRNTDTQYF. The CDR3 nucleotides read TGTGCCAGCAGCAAAAGACAGGTTCGCAACACAGATACGCAGTATTTT.

V is TRBV28 and J is TRBJ1-2; D gene ambiguous. The CDR3 is 15 residues long. Looked up from germline, CDR1 is MDHEN and CDR2 is SYDVKM. V was shortened by 5 bases and J by 5 bases, with 18 bases between the two germline ends. In nucleotides, the CDR3 is TGTGCCAGCAGTGAGACACTCGCACGGGTGTATGGCTACACCTTC. Translated, it gives CASSETLARVYGYTF.